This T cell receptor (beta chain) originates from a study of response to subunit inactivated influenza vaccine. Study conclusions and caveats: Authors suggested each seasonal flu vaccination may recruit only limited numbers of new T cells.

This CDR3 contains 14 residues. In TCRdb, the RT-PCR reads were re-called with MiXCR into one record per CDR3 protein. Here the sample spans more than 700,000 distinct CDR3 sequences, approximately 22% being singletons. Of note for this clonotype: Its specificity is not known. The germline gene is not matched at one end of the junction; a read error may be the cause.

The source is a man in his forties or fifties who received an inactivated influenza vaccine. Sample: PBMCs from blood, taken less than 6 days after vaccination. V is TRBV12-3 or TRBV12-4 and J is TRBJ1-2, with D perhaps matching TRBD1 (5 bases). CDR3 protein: CASSRAGVSYGYIF. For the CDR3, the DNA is TGTGCCAGCAGTCGGGCGGGGGTTTCCTATGGCTACATCTTC.